This TCR beta chain was sequenced in a study of blood T cell repertoires in COVID-19. Of note for this clone: The same CDR3 also results from other DNA sequences found in this sample.

TCRdb's table, derived via immunoSEQ multiplex PCR, lists solely in-frame clones and lacks some. The sample yields roughly 190,000 clones, 75% to 85% seen once. In germline, CDR1 is MNHEY, CDR2 SMNVEV (reference sequence). The ends lost 2 bases at V and 5 bases at J; junction bases unmatched: 3. The CDR3 sequence is 15 residues long. The rearrangement links TRBV27 to TRBJ2-1; TRBD2 aligns across 10 bases. This TCR was sampled from a man between 60 and 75 years old with acute or convalescent COVID-19. The specimen sequenced was peripheral blood. The DNA of the CDR3 is TGTGCCAGCAGTTTAAGACTAGCGGGTAACAATGAGCAGTTCTTC. Translating gives CASSLRLAGNNEQFF.